This record concerns one T cell receptor beta chain sequence. This sample was included in a study of blood T cell repertoires in COVID-19. Turning to the study itself: The study drew acute and convalescent COVID-19 samples from the United States, Italy and Spain. Sample material is recorded as cDNA or gDNA derived from T cells, B-cell-depleted T cells, or PBMCs.

In the original analysis: The authors estimated nucleated cell counts from reference gene primer amplification. Assay used: immunoSEQ multiplex PCR; TCRdb lists only in-frame clones, some missing. V and J calls plus clone size are reproduced from that table; the DNA served to infer D and trimming. The data hold about 100,000 clones, with approximately 89% observed a single time. CDR1 and CDR2 (germline): LNHDA, SQIVND (reference sequence). This CDR3 comprises 16 residues. The V end was cut by 4 bases, the J end by 0 bases, with 13 bases between. J is TRBJ1-3 and V is TRBV19; no clear D. The sequence was collected from a man aged 55 to 69 with acute or convalescent COVID-19. The sequencing sample was made of peripheral blood. This CDR3 reads CASSSLLGSSGNTIYF. CDR3 nucleotides: TGTGCCAGTAGTAGCCTACTGGGGAGCTCTGGAAACACCATATATTTT.